A selection of T cell receptor beta chains follows, all from one sample in a study of blood T cell repertoires in COVID-19. Here immunoSEQ multiplex PCR was the method, and the copy in TCRdb shows in-frame clones only, minus some. The sample has about 27,000 clones; over 75% are singletons. The sequencing input was peripheral blood. All receptors derive from a woman aged 50 to 65 with active COVID-19. Each CDR3 is given with its conserved first and last residue. D genes are given only for firm matches. Expanded clones get a size class; other rows say once, few or many, or leave the size out.

V	size	D	J	CDR3	DNA
TRBV7-3	.	TRBD1	TRBJ2-7	CASSLTFRGPNYEQYF	TGTGCCAGCAGCTTAACGTTTAGGGGGCCAAATTACGAGCAGTACTTC
TRBV5-1	.	TRBD2	TRBJ2-3	CASSALLAGTDTQYF	TGCGCCAGCAGCGCGTTACTAGCGGGCACAGATACGCAGTATTTT
TRBV5-1	.	.	TRBJ2-7	CASSYGTTNYEQYF	TGCGCCAGCAGCTACGGGACAACCAACTACGAGCAGTACTTC
TRBV7-2	.	.	TRBJ1-2	CASSLNSYGYTF	TGTGCCAGCAGCTTAAACAGCTATGGCTACACCTTC
TRBV28	.	TRBD2	TRBJ2-7	CASSFTGTSDYEQYF	TGTGCCAGCAGTTTTACCGGGACTAGCGATTACGAGCAGTACTTC
TRBV18	.	TRBD2	TRBJ2-5	CASSPRTSGNGETQYF	TGTGCCAGCTCACCCCGGACTAGCGGGAATGGAGAGACCCAGTACTTC
TRBV5-4	.	TRBD2	TRBJ2-7	CAFRGREGGEQYF	TGTGCCTTTCGGGGGCGGGAGGGTGGCGAGCAGTACTTC
TRBV5-1	.	TRBD2	TRBJ2-1	CASSLITGGREQFF	TGCGCCAGCAGCTTGATCACGGGAGGTCGGGAGCAGTTCTTC
TRBV30	.	TRBD1	TRBJ1-6	CAWSATGTGGSPLHF	TGTGCCTGGAGTGCAACCGGGACAGGGGGATCACCCCTCCACTTT
TRBV7-9	.	.	TRBJ2-1	CASRPGLRPYNEQFF	TGTGCCAGCCGACCGGGTCTCCGCCCCTACAATGAGCAGTTCTTC
TRBV28	once	TRBD1	TRBJ2-2	CASSLDRVSTGELFF	TGTGCCAGCAGTCTAGACAGGGTCAGCACCGGGGAGCTGTTTTTT
TRBV28	.	.	TRBJ2-1	CASERGGYNEQFF	TGTGCCAGTGAGAGAGGGGGCTACAATGAGCAGTTCTTC
TRBV6-6	.	.	TRBJ2-7	CASSPGYGYEQYF	TGTGCCAGCAGCCCGGGGTACGGCTACGAGCAGTACTTC
TRBV19	.	.	TRBJ2-5	CASSIRGVGETQYF	TGTGCCAGTAGTATTCGGGGAGTGGGGGAGACCCAGTACTTC
TRBV18	.	.	TRBJ1-2	CASSPQGSRGYTF	TGTGCCAGCTCACCACAGGGGTCTCGTGGCTACACCTTC
TRBV28	once	TRBD1	TRBJ2-7	CASRLGQGGHVDEQYF	TGTGCCAGCAGGTTGGGACAGGGGGGACATGTGGACGAGCAGTACTTC
TRBV7-8	.	.	TRBJ2-3	CASSLGPSTDTQYF	TGTGCCAGCAGCTTAGGGCCCAGCACAGATACGCAGTATTTT
TRBV9	.	TRBD2	TRBJ2-7	CASSAGTSVAYEQYF	TGTGCCAGCAGCGCTGGGACTAGCGTTGCCTACGAGCAGTACTTC
TRBV19	.	TRBD1	TRBJ1-5	CASSAGQGTGPNQPQHF	TGTGCCAGTAGTGCTGGACAGGGGACGGGTCCAAATCAGCCCCAGCATTTT
TRBV3-1/TRBV3-2	.	.	TRBJ2-3	CASSHSTDTQYF	TGTGCCAGCAGCCATTCGACAGATACGCAGTATTTT
TRBV19	.	.	TRBJ2-7	CASSTGVGFEQYF	TGTGCCAGTAGTACAGGGGTTGGATTCGAGCAGTACTTC
TRBV7-5	.	.	TRBJ2-1	CARPSSPGLYNEQFF	TGTGCCAGACCCAGCAGCCCGGGACTATACAATGAGCAGTTCTTC
TRBV11-2	few	.	TRBJ1-4	CASSPNAGGREKLFF	TGTGCCAGCAGCCCCAATGCGGGGGGCAGGGAAAAACTGTTTTTT
TRBV4-1	.	.	TRBJ2-2	CASSQDIQANTGELFF	TGCGCCAGCAGCCAAGATATACAGGCGAACACCGGGGAGCTGTTTTTT
TRBV27	.	TRBD1	TRBJ1-5	CASSLFSIPQGLYQPQHF	TGTGCCAGCAGTTTATTCTCCATCCCACAGGGGTTGTACCAGCCCCAGCATTTT
TRBV5-1	.	TRBD2	TRBJ2-3	CASTSTSGGTDTQYF	TGCGCCAGCACGTCGACTAGCGGGGGCACAGATACGCAGTATTTT
TRBV3-1/TRBV3-2	.	.	TRBJ2-3	CASSRDLALTSTQYF	TGTGCCAGCAGCCGGGACTTAGCGTTAACTAGTACGCAGTATTTT
TRBV5-1	.	.	TRBJ2-5	CASSMNTGRRETQYF	TGCGCCAGCAGTATGAACACAGGGAGACGGGAGACCCAGTACTTC
TRBV2	few	TRBD1	TRBJ2-7	CASGDRDSDYEQYF	TGTGCCAGCGGGGACCGGGACAGTGATTACGAGCAGTACTTC
TRBV5-1	.	TRBD1	TRBJ1-6	CASSPTGGRNNSPLHF	TGCGCCAGCAGCCCGACAGGGGGCCGAAATAATTCACCCCTCCACTTT
TRBV5-6	.	TRBD2	TRBJ2-3	CASSFAGARDTQYF	TGTGCCAGCAGCTTTGCGGGAGCTAGAGATACGCAGTATTTT
TRBV9	.	TRBD1	TRBJ1-1	CASSLRTGTEAFF	TGTGCCAGCAGCCTTCGGACAGGCACTGAAGCTTTCTTT
TRBV6-2/TRBV6-3	.	TRBD1	TRBJ2-3	CASSYSKGTGTGRGTDTQYF	TGTGCCAGCAGTTACTCGAAAGGGACCGGGACAGGGAGAGGGACAGATACGCAGTATTTT
TRBV18	once	TRBD2	TRBJ2-5	CASSPLGTSQETQYF	TGTGCCAGCTCCCCTCTCGGGACTAGCCAAGAGACCCAGTACTTC
TRBV30	.	.	TRBJ2-1	CAWRLEGRNEQFF	TGTGCCTGGAGGCTTGAGGGCAGGAATGAGCAGTTCTTC
TRBV18	.	TRBD1	TRBJ2-2	CASSPDRANTGELFF	TGTGCCAGCTCACCCGACAGGGCGAACACCGGGGAGCTGTTTTTT
TRBV19	.	.	TRBJ1-2	CASSRQGTSRGYTF	TGTGCCAGTAGTAGGCAGGGAACTTCAAGAGGCTACACCTTC
TRBV12-3/TRBV12-4	.	.	TRBJ1-1	CASSGQTVEAFF	TGTGCCAGCTCCGGACAGACGGTTGAAGCTTTCTTT
TRBV6-1	.	.	TRBJ2-3	CASSESGHPTDTQYF	TGTGCCAGCAGTGAGTCAGGGCATCCCACAGATACGCAGTATTTT
TRBV9	.	TRBD2	TRBJ2-1	CASSGRGLARYDEQFF	TGTGCCAGCAGCGGGAGGGGACTAGCGAGATACGATGAGCAGTTCTTC
TRBV18	.	.	TRBJ2-7	CASSSVPGSEQYF	TGTGCCAGCTCCTCCGTGCCGGGGTCCGAGCAGTACTTC